This T cell receptor (beta chain) stems from a study of CD8+ T cells in alopecia areata. Findings and limits, study-wide: Relative to normal scalp, lesional scalp, especially alopecia totalis/universalis, showed higher clonality.

PBMCs were stained for CD3, CD4 and CD8, and CD4+ and CD8+ T cells were sorted. The authors extracted RNA and reverse transcribed it into cDNA as the sequencing template. Profiling relied on immunoSEQ multiplex PCR, and the TCRdb table lists in-frame clones only, not all of them. The data contain some 110,000 clones, approximately 58% of them seen just once; the ten biggest clones take up around 2.7%. This clone was observed a handful of times. Its antigen is as yet unknown. Germline-derived CDR1 and CDR2 are SGHAT and FQNNGV. V lost 5 bases and J lost 2, with 12 bases in between. This CDR3 has 14 residues.

Sequencing was performed on CD4+ T cells sorted from blood. This clonotype was obtained from a human donor in good health. This sequence joins TRBV11-2 and TRBJ1-2; a weak D match, TRBD1 (6 bases). The CDR3 loop reads CASSPRDKNYGYTF. CDR3 DNA sequence: TGTGCCAGCAGCCCGCGGGACAAGAACTATGGCTACACCTTC. The full variable domain, with the rest looked up from reference TRBV11-2 and TRBJ1-2, is EAGVAQSPRYKIIEKRQSVAFWCNPISGHATLYWYQQILGQGPKLLIQFQNNGVVDDSQLPKDRFSAERLKGVDSTLKIQPAKLEDSAVYLCASSPRDKNYGYTFGSGTRLTVV.